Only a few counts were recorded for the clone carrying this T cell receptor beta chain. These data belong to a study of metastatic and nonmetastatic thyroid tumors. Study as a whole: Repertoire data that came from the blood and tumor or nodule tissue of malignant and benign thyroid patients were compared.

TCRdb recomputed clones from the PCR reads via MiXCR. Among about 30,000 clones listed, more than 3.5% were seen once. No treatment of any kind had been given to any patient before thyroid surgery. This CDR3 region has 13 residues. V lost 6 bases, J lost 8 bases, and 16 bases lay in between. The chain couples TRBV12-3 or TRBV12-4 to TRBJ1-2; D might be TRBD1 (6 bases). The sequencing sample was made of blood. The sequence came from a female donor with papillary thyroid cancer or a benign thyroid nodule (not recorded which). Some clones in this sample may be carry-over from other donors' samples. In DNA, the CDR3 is TGTGCCAGCAGAACTACAGGGCCTAACGGCTACACCTTC. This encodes CASRTTGPNGYTF.